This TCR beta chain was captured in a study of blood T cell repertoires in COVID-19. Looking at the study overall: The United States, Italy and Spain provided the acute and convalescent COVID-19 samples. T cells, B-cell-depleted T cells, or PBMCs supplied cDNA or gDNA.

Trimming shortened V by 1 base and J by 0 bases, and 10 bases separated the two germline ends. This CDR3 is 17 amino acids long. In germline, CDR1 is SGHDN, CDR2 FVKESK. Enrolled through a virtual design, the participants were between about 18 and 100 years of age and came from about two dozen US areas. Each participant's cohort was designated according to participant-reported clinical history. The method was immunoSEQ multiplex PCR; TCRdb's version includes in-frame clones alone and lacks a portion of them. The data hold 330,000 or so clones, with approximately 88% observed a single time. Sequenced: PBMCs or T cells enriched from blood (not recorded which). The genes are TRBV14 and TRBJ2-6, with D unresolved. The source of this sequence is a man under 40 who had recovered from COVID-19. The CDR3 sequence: CASSQVVGFSGANVLTF. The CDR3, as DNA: TGTGCCAGCAGCCAAGTTGTCGGGTTCTCTGGGGCCAACGTCCTGACTTTC.